The clone carrying this TCR beta chain was seen only a few times. Antigen unknown. The V and J ends lost 1 base and 11 bases respectively, with 20 bases between them. The CDR3 extends over 15 amino acids. The germline gives CDR1 LNHNV, CDR2 YYDKDF (reference sequence). The source of the sample is a study of beta chain features in type 1 diabetes. Study-level results: A pattern of fewer insertions and more deletions at VDJ junctions was seen in type 1 diabetes patients. It was among patients, rather than healthy donors, that naive, central memory and Treg TCRB repertoires appeared more similar. Moderate but significant shortening of TCRB CDR3s was recorded in all four CD4+ subsets from Type 1 diabetes patients.

Reverse transcription of all isolated RNA meant that expressed TCRB transcripts were sequenced. Roughly 3.6 million reads per sample were averaged for naive, central memory and regulatory samples. The repertoire was sequenced with immunoSEQ multiplex PCR; TCRdb's copy has only in-frame clones and lacks some. The sample records 550,000 to 850,000 clones, about an eighth being singletons. Specimen: naive CD4+ T cells from blood. The sequence was collected from a man aged 18 to 35 with type 1 diabetes. The gene calls are TRBV15 and TRBJ1-1; D not resolved. The DNA for the CDR3 is TGTGCCACCAGCAGAGCGTATGAGAAGTCTTCCCAGGCTTTCTTT. Residues: CATSRAYEKSSQAFF.